The TCR beta chain described here comes from a study of beta chain features in type 1 diabetes. Study in general: In age, gender and cell yields, patients were similar to healthy donors. Examination of sorted cells across all samples involved more than 100,000,000 cells. Study conclusions and caveats: Over-representation of high TCR-expressing cells was a possible consequence of cDNA sequencing. Type 1 diabetes patients had VDJ junctions that carried fewer insertions and more deletions.

Isolated RNA was reverse transcribed in full, so expressed TCRB transcripts were sequenced. Repertoires were generated with immunoSEQ multiplex PCR, while TCRdb's copy carries only in-frame clones and drops some. The table lists 200,000 to 250,000 clones, around 9.6% of them singletons. The sample holds a few counts of this clone. Its matching antigen is unknown. The sample consisted of naive CD4+ T cells from blood. This sequence originates from a woman aged 18-30 years in good health.

Here the CDR3 reads CASRTGGGSLYEQYF. The CDR3 DNA reads TGCGCCAGTCGTACAGGGGGCGGAAGCCTCTACGAGCAGTACTTC. This chain connects TRBV5-1 to TRBJ2-7; 9 bases agree with TRBD1. The germline gives CDR1 SGHRS, CDR2 YFSETQ. V was pared by 8 bases and J by 3 bases, with 12 bases of the junction left unmatched. The length of the CDR3 is 15 residues.